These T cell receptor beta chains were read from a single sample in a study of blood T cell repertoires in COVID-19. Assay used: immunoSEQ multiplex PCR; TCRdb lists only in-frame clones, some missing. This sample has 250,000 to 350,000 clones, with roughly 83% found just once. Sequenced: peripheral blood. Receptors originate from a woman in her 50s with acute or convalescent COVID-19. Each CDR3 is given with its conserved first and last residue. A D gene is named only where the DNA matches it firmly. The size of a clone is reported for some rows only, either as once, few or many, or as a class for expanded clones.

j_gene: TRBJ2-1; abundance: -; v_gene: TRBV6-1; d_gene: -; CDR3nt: TGTGCCAGCAGTGAAACAACCAATGAGCAGTTCTTC; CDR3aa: CASSETTNEQFF
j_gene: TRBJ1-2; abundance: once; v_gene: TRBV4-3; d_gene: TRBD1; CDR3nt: TGCGCCAGCAGCCAAGAAGCCCTGGGACAGAACTATGGCTACACCTTC; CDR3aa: CASSQEALGQNYGYTF
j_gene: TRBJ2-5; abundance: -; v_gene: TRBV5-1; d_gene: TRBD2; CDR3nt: TGCGCCAGCGGCACTACTAGCGGCCAAGAGACCCAGTACTTC; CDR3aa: CASGTTSGQETQYF
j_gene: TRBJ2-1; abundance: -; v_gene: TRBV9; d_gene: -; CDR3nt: TGTGCCAGCAGCGCCACAGGGTTGGGTAATGAGCAGTTCTTC; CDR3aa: CASSATGLGNEQFF
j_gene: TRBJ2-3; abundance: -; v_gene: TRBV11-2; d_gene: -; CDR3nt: TGTGCCAGCAGCAAAGAAGGGGGTCTCGCAGATACGCAGTATTTT; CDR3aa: CASSKEGGLADTQYF
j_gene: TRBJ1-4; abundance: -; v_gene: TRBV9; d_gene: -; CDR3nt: TGTGCCAGCAGCGTTCAGGGTGAAAAACTGTTTTTT; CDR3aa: CASSVQGEKLFF
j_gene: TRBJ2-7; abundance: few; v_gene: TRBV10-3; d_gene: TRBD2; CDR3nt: TGTGCCATCAGTGTTGCGGGAGGAGCCTACGAGCAGTACTTC; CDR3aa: CAISVAGGAYEQYF
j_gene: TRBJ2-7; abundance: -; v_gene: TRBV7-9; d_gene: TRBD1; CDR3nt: TGTGCCAGCACCACCCTTCCGGGACAGGGGTCCTACGAGCAGTACTTC; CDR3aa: CASTTLPGQGSYEQYF
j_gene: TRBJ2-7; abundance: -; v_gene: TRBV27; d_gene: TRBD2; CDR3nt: TGTGCCAGCAGTCGACTAGCGGGGGGAGTCTACGAGCAGTACTTC; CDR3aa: CASSRLAGGVYEQYF
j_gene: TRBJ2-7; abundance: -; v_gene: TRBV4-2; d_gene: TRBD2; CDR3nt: TGTGCCAGCAGCCAAGCGCTAGCGGGACAATACGAGCAGTACTTC; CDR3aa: CASSQALAGQYEQYF
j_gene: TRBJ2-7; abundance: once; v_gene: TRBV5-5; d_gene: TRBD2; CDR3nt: TGTGCCAGCAGCTTGAAGACCGGGACGGGGGGCTACGAGCAGTACTTC; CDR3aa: CASSLKTGTGGYEQYF
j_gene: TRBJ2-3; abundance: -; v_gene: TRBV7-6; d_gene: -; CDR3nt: TGTGCCAGCAGCCTCCTCACAGATACGCAGTATTTT; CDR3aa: CASSLLTDTQYF
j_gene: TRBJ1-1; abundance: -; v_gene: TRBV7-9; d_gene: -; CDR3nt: TGTGCCAGCAGCCCCCCGACAGCGCGGTTACCGAACACTGAAGCTTTCTTT; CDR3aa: CASSPPTARLPNTEAFF
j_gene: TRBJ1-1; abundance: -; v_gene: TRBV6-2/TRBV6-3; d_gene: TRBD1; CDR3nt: TGTGCCAGCAGTTACACTCGACAGGGAAGTTGGAACACTGAAGCTTTCTTT; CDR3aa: CASSYTRQGSWNTEAFF
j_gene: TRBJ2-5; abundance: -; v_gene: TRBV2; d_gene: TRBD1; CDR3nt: TGTGCCAGCAGTAGAGGGACAGGGGGCGAAAAGACCCAGTACTTC; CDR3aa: CASSRGTGGEKTQYF
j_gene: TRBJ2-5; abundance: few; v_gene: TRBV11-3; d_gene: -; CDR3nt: TGTGCCAGCAGCTTAGCGTCGGGGGAGACCCAGTACTTC; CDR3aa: CASSLASGETQYF
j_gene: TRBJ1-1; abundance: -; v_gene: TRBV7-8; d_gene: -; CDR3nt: TGTGCCAGCAGCTTAGGGCTGCCGATGAACACTGAAGCTTTCTTT; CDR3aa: CASSLGLPMNTEAFF
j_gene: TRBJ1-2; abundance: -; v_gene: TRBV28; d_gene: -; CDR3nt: TGTGCCAGCCGGACGGGGGCTAACTATGGCTACACCTTC; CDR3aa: CASRTGANYGYTF
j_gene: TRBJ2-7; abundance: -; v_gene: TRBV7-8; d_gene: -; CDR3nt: TGTGCCAGCAGCTACCGGGAAGGAGCCTACGAGCAGTACTTC; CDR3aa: CASSYREGAYEQYF
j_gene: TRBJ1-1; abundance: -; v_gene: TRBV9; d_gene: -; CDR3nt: TGTGCCAGCAGCGTAGGGGCGGGAGCGTACACTGAAGCTTTCTTT; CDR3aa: CASSVGAGAYTEAFF
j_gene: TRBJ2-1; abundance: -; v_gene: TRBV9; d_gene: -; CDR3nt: TGTGCCAGCAGCGTAGGGGCGGGACCTTACAATGAGCAGTTCTTC; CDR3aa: CASSVGAGPYNEQFF
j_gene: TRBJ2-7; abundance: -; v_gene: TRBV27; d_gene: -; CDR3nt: TGTGCCAGCAGTCAGGACGGGAGCTCCTACGAGCAGTACTTC; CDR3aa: CASSQDGSSYEQYF
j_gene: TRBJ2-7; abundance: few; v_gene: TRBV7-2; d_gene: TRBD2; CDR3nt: TGTGCCAGCGCGACTAGCGGGGTGACCTACGAGCAGTACTTC; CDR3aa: CASATSGVTYEQYF
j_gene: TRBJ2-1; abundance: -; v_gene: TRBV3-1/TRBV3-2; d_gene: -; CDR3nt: TGTGCCAGCAGCCAAGATGGGGCTAGAAGGCCCCTTAGGGAGCAGTTCTTC; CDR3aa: CASSQDGARRPLREQFF
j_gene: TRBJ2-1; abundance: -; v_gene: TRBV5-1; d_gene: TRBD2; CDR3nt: TGCGCCAGCAGCTCGGGACTAGCGGGAGAGCAGTTCTTC; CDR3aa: CASSSGLAGEQFF
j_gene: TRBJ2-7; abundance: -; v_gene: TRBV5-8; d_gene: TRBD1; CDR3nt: TGTGCCAGCAGCGGGGACAGGTACTCCTACGAGCAGTACTTC; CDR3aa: CASSGDRYSYEQYF
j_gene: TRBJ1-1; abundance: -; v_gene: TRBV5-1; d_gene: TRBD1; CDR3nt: TGCGCCAGCAGCTTGGAAGGGACAGGTGGCACTGAAGCTTTCTTT; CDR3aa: CASSLEGTGGTEAFF
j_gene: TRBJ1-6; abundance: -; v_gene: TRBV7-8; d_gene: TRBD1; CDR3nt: TGTGCCAGCAGCTTGTTTTTGGACAGGACATATAATTCACCCCTCCACTTT; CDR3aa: CASSLFLDRTYNSPLHF
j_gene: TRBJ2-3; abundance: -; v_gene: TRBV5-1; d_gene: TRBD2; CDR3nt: TGCGCCAGCAGCTTGATGGGACTAGCGAGGACAGATACGCAGTATTTT; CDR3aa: CASSLMGLARTDTQYF
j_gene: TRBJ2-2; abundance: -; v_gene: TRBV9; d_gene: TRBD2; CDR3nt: TGTGCCAGCAGCAGACCCGGGGGGTGGAACACCGGGGAGCTGTTTTTT; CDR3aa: CASSRPGGWNTGELFF
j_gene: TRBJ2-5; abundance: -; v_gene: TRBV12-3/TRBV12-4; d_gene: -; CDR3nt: TGTGCCAGCAGGGTTCCCGGGTTGGCCCAGTACTTC; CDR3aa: CASRVPGLAQYF
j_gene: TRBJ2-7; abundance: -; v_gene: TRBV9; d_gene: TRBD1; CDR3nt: TGTGCCAGCAGCGTAGGGGGACAGAGCTACGAGCAGTACTTC; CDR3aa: CASSVGGQSYEQYF
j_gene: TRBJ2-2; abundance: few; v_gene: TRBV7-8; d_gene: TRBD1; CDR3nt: TGTGCCAGCAGCTTAGTTACCCGGTTAGGACAGGGGACCGGGGAGCTGTTTTTT; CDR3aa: CASSLVTRLGQGTGELFF
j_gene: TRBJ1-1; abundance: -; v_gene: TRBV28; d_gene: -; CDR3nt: TGTGCCAGCACCAGGCATCCCCTGGACACTGAAGCTTTCTTT; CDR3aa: CASTRHPLDTEAFF
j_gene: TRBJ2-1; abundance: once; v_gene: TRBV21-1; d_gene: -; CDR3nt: TGTGCCAGCAGCAAAAAGAGGAGGCTGGGGGGTAGCAATGAGCAGTTCTTC; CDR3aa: CASSKKRRLGGSNEQFF
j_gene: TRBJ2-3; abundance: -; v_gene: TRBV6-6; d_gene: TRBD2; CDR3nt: TGTGCCAGCAGTCCCTACGCTGGGACTAGCGGCAGGGGAGATACGCAGTATTTT; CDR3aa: CASSPYAGTSGRGDTQYF
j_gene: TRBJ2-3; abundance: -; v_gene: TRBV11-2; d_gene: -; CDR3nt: TGTGCCAGCAGCTTACAGCGGTTCGCTAGCCCAGATACGCAGTATTTT; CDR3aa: CASSLQRFASPDTQYF
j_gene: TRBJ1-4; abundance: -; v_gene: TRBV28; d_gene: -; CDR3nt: TGTGCCAGCTCACAAGGGGTTAATGAAAAACTGTTTTTT; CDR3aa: CASSQGVNEKLFF
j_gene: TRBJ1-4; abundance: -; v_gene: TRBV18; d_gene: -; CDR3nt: TGTGCCAGCTCCCCCCTTCGAGCAACTAATGAAAAACTGTTTTTT; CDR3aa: CASSPLRATNEKLFF
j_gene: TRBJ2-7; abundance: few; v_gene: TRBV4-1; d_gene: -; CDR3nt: TGCGCCAGCAGCCAAGTTGGGGCGACCTACGAGCAGTACTTC; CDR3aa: CASSQVGATYEQYF
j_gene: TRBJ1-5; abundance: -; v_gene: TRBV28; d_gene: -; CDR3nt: TGTGCCAGCAGCCCCATTGGGGGGTATCAGCCCCAGCATTTT; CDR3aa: CASSPIGGYQPQHF
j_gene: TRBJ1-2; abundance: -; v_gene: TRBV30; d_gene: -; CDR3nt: TGTGCCTGGAGTGTACGAATAGCTAACTATGGCTACACCTTC; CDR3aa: CAWSVRIANYGYTF
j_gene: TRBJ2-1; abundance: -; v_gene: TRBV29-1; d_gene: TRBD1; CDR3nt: TGCAGCGTGGAAAGACAGGGGGGGTCCTACAATGAGCAGTTCTTC; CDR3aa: CSVERQGGSYNEQFF
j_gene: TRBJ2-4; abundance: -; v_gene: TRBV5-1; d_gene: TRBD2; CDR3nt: TGCGCCAGCAGCCAGGGACTAGCGGGAGGGCCGTACGGCATTCAGTACTTC; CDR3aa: CASSQGLAGGPYGIQYF
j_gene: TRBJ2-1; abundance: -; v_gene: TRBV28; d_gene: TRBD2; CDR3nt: TGTGCCAGCAGTTATTTGGCGGGACTAGCCCTCAATGAGCAGTTCTTC; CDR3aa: CASSYLAGLALNEQFF
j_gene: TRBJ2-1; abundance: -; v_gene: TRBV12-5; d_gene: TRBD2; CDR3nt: TGTGCTAGTGGTTTGGGAAAAACTAGCGGGAGTGGGAATGAGCAGTTCTTC; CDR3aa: CASGLGKTSGSGNEQFF
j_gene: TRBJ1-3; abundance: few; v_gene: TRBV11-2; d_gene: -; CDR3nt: TGTGCCAGCAGCATACAAGGAAACACCATATATTTT; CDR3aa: CASSIQGNTIYF
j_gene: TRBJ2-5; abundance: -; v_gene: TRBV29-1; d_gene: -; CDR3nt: TGCAGCTTCTCCGGAGGGGAGACCCAGTACTTC; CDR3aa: CSFSGGETQYF